Shown below are 25 T cell receptor beta chains from a single sample sequenced in a study of blood T cell repertoires in COVID-19. This table comes from immunoSEQ multiplex PCR, and its TCRdb copy is limited to in-frame clones, with some not included. The repertoire holds just over 80,000 clones, with under 80% as singletons. The sequenced material came from peripheral blood. These receptor sequences come from a woman older than 75 with active or convalescent COVID-19.

V usage is TRBV7-2 and J usage is TRBJ2-5, with D maybe TRBD1 (6 bases). The CDR3 has 13 amino acids. V lost 5 bases and J lost 1, with 8 bases in between. CDR1 is SGHTA, CDR2 FQGNSA, per germline. The CDR3 protein is CASSRDTQETQYF. CDR3 in DNA: TGTGCCAGCAGCCGGGACACCCAAGAGACCCAGTACTTC.

The chain employs TRBV5-6 and TRBJ2-5, with unresolved D. Trimming cost V 4 bases and J 8 bases, with 24 bases left between them. The CDR3 contains 16 residues. Per germline, CDR1 SGHDT and CDR2 YYEEEE. The CDR3 loop reads CASSIPRGAEVETQYF. Written as DNA, the CDR3 is TGTGCCAGCAGCATCCCGCGTGGAGCAGAGGTGGAAACCCAGTACTTC.

This clone was seen more than once but under ten times. The chain employs TRBV7-9 and TRBJ2-7; maybe TRBD2 (5 bases). Germline values: CDR1 SEHNR, CDR2 FQNEAQ (reference sequence). V was trimmed by 5 bases and J by 1 base, leaving 9 bases between them. This CDR3 comprises 13 residues. CDR3 DNA sequence: TGTGCCAGCAGCCCCAGCGGTTCCTACGAGCAGTACTTC. It is translated as CASSPSGSYEQYF.

The CDR3 bases are TGTGCCACCTCGACGGACAGGGACCCCTCGGATACGCAGTATTTT. Protein: CATSTDRDPSDTQYF. V is TRBV27 and J is TRBJ2-3; 8 bases agree with TRBD1. The CDR3 consists of 15 residues. The ends lost 10 bases at V and 6 bases at J; junction bases unmatched: 15. CDR1 and CDR2 from the germline V gene are MNHEY and SMNVEV (reference sequence).

The genes are TRBV6-5 and TRBJ1-5; possible D gene TRBD1, 5 bases. Germline V gene sequence: CDR1 MNHEY, CDR2 SVGAGI. The V gene lost 0 bases and the J gene lost 6 bases, with 15 bases spanning the gap. This CDR3 comprises 16 residues. CDR3 sequence reads: CASSYSIQGAGQPQHF. The DNA for the CDR3 is TGTGCCAGCAGTTACTCGATTCAGGGCGCCGGTCAGCCCCAGCATTTT.

CDR3 nucleotides: TGTGCCACCAGTGAAGGGACAGGTGGAGGCTACACCTTC. It translates to CATSEGTGGGYTF. V and J are TRBV24-1 and TRBJ1-2, with TRBD1 matching over 8 bases. V lost 4 bases, J lost 8 bases, and 5 bases stayed unmatched. The germline V gene encodes CDR1 KGHDR and CDR2 SFDVKD. The CDR3 totals 13 residues.

This clone was counted between two and nine times. The chain links TRBV7-8 to TRBJ2-7; TRBD2 aligns across 8 bases. The CDR3 extends over 13 amino acids. Germline loops: CDR1 SGHVS, CDR2 FQNEAQ. J was trimmed by 0 bases and V by 10 bases; bases with no gene match: 5. CDR3 in amino acids: CATGGGSSYEQYF. CDR3 bases: TGTGCCACAGGCGGGGGGTCCTCCTACGAGCAGTACTTC.

This clone was counted a single time. This chain joins TRBV7-3 and TRBJ1-6; D not resolved. Germline V gene lookup returns CDR1 SGHTA and CDR2 FQGTGA. The length of the CDR3 is 14 residues. Trimming took 5 bases from V and 14 from J, leaving 19 bases between them. The CDR3 loop is CASSQRSLETALHF. The DNA of the CDR3 is TGTGCCAGCAGCCAACGGTCCCTTGAGACTGCCCTCCACTTT.

The chain uses TRBV7-6 and TRBJ2-7; 8 bases fit TRBD1. Germline trimming cut 4 bases from V and 2 bases from J; bases unmatched to any gene: 7. The germline gives CDR1 SGHVS, CDR2 FNYEAQ. The CDR3 is 15 amino acids. In DNA form, the CDR3 reads TGTGCCAGCAGCTCGGGGACAGGTGGACCCTACGAGCAGTACTTC. This sequence encodes CASSSGTGGPYEQYF.

The V gene is TRBV6-4, the J gene TRBJ2-5; 8 nucleotides match TRBD2. J gave up 0 bases and V 0 bases, and 6 bases lay outside the gene matches. The CDR3 is 17 residues long. Germline CDR1 reads MRHNA; CDR2 reads SNTAGT. CDR3 in amino acids: CASSDSRSGGDQETQYF. CDR3 DNA sequence: TGTGCCAGCAGTGACTCGCGAAGCGGGGGCGACCAAGAGACCCAGTACTTC.

V and J are TRBV5-1 and TRBJ1-1; tentatively, D is TRBD1 (6 bases). The V and J ends lost 1 base and 4 bases respectively, with 14 bases between them. The CDR3 covers 15 residues. From germline, CDR1 is SGHRS and CDR2 YFSETQ. CDR3 DNA sequence: TGCGCCAGCAGCTTGTACCCAGAAGGGGGCACTGAAGCTTTCTTT. It yields the protein CASSLYPEGGTEAFF.

The V gene is TRBV27, the J gene TRBJ2-1; 11 bases match TRBD2. CDR1 MNHEY and CDR2 SMNVEV come from the germline V gene (reference sequence). There are 14 residues in the CDR3. V shed 7 bases and J 7 bases; nucleotides not matched to a gene: 6. The CDR3 DNA reads TGTGCCAGCAACCCTAGCGGGGGGCAAAATGAGCAGTTCTTC. Encoded protein: CASNPSGGQNEQFF.

The rearrangement links TRBV6-5 to TRBJ1-1; weak D call: TRBD1 (5 bases). In germline, CDR1 is MNHEY, CDR2 SVGAGI. V lost 0 bases and J lost 4, with 9 bases in between. This CDR3 spans 14 amino acids. In DNA form, the CDR3 reads TGTGCCAGCAGTTACTCGATGACAGCCACTGAAGCTTTCTTT. Translation: CASSYSMTATEAFF.

The chain joins TRBV27 to TRBJ2-5, with TRBD1 matching over 9 bases. The germline V gene has CDR1 MNHEY and CDR2 SMNVEV (reference sequence). The CDR3 has 15 amino acids. Losses at the gene ends were 6 bases for V and 2 bases for J; bases not matched to a gene: 7. CDR3 region: CASSPWTGEQETQYF. CDR3 in DNA: TGTGCCAGCAGCCCCTGGACAGGGGAACAAGAGACCCAGTACTTC.

The V call is TRBV4-1, the J call TRBJ1-1; D possibly corresponds to TRBD1 (5 bases). Trimming shortened V by 0 bases and J by 3 bases, and 17 bases separated the two germline ends. In germline, CDR1 is MGHRA, CDR2 YSYEKL. The CDR3 has 17 amino acids. The CDR3 region has the DNA TGCGCCAGCAGCCAAGATAGGAGGGCAGCGGGGGACACTGAAGCTTTCTTT. This sequence encodes CASSQDRRAAGDTEAFF.

In this sample, this clone turned up once. The genes are TRBV23-1 and TRBJ1-2; TRBD1 might be the D (6 bases). TRBV23-1 is treated as an ORF (open reading frame) with a function not yet certain. The CDR3 runs 16 residues. Trimming took off 6 bases at V and 8 bases at J, with 25 bases between the two ends. In nucleotides, the CDR3 is TGCGCCAGCAGCTTTACCTCACGGCAGGGGCGCGAGGGCTACACCTTC. Amino acid sequence: CASSFTSRQGREGYTF.

This chain joins TRBV4-1 and TRBJ1-1; D not certain. Trimming removed 0 bases at V and 1 base at J, with 18 bases between. CDR1 MGHRA and CDR2 YSYEKL come from the germline V gene. The CDR3 totals 18 residues. In DNA, the CDR3 is TGCGCCAGCAGCCAAGATAGTGCGGTGAGGGAGACGAACACTGAAGCTTTCTTT. Amino acid sequence: CASSQDSAVRETNTEAFF.

The rearrangement uses TRBV29-1 and TRBJ2-3; 7 positions agree with TRBD2. Germline CDR1 and CDR2: SQVTM and ANQGSEA. This CDR3 is built from 13 residues. V dropped 7 bases and J dropped 5; count of bases not matched to a gene: 9. The CDR3 loop is CSAGLAVRDTQYF. The CDR3 nucleotides are TGCAGCGCTGGTCTAGCGGTCAGAGATACGCAGTATTTT.

The rearrangement uses TRBV4-3 and TRBJ1-5, with D unresolved. Per germline, CDR1 LGHNA and CDR2 YSLEER. The CDR3 sequence is 16 residues long. Trimming cost V 0 bases and J 7 bases, with 16 bases left between them. The CDR3 protein is CASSQDSGGSGQPQHF. For the CDR3, the DNA is TGCGCCAGCAGCCAAGATTCCGGAGGGAGCGGGCAGCCCCAGCATTTT.

In this sample, this clone turned up a few times. The chain recombines TRBV7-3 with TRBJ2-5, with 12 positions matching TRBD2. V shed 3 bases and J 5 bases; nucleotides not matched to a gene: 1. The CDR3 totals 14 residues. CDR1 SGHTA and CDR2 FQGTGA come from the germline V gene. The CDR3, as DNA: TGTGCCAGCAGCTTCGGGACTAGCGGGGAGACCCAGTACTTC. Translated: CASSFGTSGETQYF. Using reference TRBV7-3 and TRBJ2-5 for the parts outside the CDR3, the full variable domain is GAGVSQTPSNKVTEKGKYVELRCDPISGHTALYWYRQSLGQGPEFLIYFQGTGAADDSGLPNDRFFAVRPEGSVSTLKIQRTERGDSAVYLCASSFGTSGETQYFGPGTRLLVL.

The J gene is TRBJ2-3, the V gene TRBV28; 11 positions match TRBD2. Germline V CDR1 and CDR2: MDHEN, SYDVKM. With V trimmed by 4 bases and J by 3 bases, 3 bases remained unmatched. The CDR3 runs to 15 residues. The CDR3 coding sequence is TGTGCCAGCAGTTCTAGCGGGGGGCCGACAGATACGCAGTATTTT. Translating gives CASSSSGGPTDTQYF.

The V gene is TRBV2, the J gene TRBJ1-3; 12 nucleotides match TRBD1. The CDR3 covers 18 residues. Germline CDR1 is SNHLY and CDR2 is FYNNEI. V was pared by 3 bases and J by 4 bases, with 10 bases of the junction left unmatched. CDR3 protein: CASSERGTGGGSGNTIYF. The CDR3 DNA reads TGTGCCAGCAGTGAGAGAGGGACAGGGGGCGGCTCCGGAAACACCATATATTTT. The variable domain in full, completed from reference TRBV2 and TRBJ1-3, reads EPEVTQTPSHQVTQMGQEVILRCVPISNHLYFYWYRQILGQKVEFLVSFYNNEISEKSEIFDDQFSVERPDGSNFTLKIRSTKLEDSAMYFCASSERGTGGGSGNTIYFGEGSWLTVV.

This chain links TRBV5-6 with TRBJ2-5, with TRBD2 matching over 13 bases. J was trimmed by 3 bases and V by 1 base; bases with no gene match: 9. The CDR3 length is 18 residues. CDR1 and CDR2 from the germline V gene are SGHDT and YYEEEE. CDR3 amino acids: CASSLIRLAGGLKETQYF. CDR3 in DNA: TGTGCCAGCAGCTTGATACGACTAGCGGGGGGTCTAAAAGAGACCCAGTACTTC.

J is TRBJ2-7 and V is TRBV2, with 7 bases that match TRBD1. The germline V gene has CDR1 SNHLY and CDR2 FYNNEI. V was pared by 4 bases and J by 1 base, with 4 bases of the junction left unmatched. The CDR3 spans 14 residues. This CDR3 is CASSAGRGSYEQYF. CDR3 nucleotide sequence: TGTGCCAGCAGTGCAGGCAGGGGGTCCTACGAGCAGTACTTC.

The chain recombines TRBV5-1 with TRBJ1-1; D gene uncertain. The germline CDR1 and CDR2 sequences are SGHRS and YFSETQ. The CDR3 is 14 residues long. With 0 bases removed from V and 0 bases from J, the gap between germline ends came to 6 bases. CDR3 in amino acids: CASSLGEVNTEAFF. For the CDR3, the DNA is TGCGCCAGCAGCTTGGGGGAGGTGAACACTGAAGCTTTCTTT.